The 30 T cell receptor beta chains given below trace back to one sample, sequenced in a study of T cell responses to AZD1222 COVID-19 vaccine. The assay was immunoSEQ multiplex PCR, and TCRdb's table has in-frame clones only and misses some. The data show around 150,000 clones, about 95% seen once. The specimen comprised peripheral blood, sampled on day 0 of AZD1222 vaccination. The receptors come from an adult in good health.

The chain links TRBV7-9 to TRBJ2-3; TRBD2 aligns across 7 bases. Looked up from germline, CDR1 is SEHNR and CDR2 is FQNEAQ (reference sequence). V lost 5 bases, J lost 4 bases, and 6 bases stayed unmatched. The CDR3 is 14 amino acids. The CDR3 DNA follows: TGTGCCAGCAGCCGGCCCCGGGGGGCAGATACGCAGTATTTT. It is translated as CASSRPRGADTQYF.

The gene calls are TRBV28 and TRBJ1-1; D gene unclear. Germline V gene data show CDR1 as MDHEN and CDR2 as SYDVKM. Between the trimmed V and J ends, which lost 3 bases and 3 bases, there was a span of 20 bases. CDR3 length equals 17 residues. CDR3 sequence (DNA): TGTGCCAGCAGTTTCCCCACAGTACGGGTGAGGCACACTGAAGCTTTCTTT. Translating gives CASSFPTVRVRHTEAFF.

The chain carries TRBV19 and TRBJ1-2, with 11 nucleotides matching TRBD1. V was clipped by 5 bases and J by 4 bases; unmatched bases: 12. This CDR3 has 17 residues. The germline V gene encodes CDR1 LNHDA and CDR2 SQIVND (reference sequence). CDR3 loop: CASSFADRGRRGYGYTF. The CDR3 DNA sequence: TGTGCCAGTAGTTTCGCGGACAGGGGGCGCCGAGGCTATGGCTACACCTTC.

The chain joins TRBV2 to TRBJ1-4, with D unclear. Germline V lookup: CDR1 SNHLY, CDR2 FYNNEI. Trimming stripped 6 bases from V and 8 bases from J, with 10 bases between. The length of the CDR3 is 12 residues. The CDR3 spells CASSGVREKLFF. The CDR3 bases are TGTGCCAGCAGCGGAGTTCGGGAAAAACTGTTTTTT.

CDR3 nucleotides: TGCAGCGCTCCGACAGGGGACACTGAAGCTTTCTTT. It codes for CSAPTGDTEAFF. This sequence joins TRBV29-1 and TRBJ1-1; 8 nucleotides align to TRBD1. The CDR3 runs 12 residues. Trimming took 7 bases from V and 3 from J; bases not matched to a gene: 4. The germline CDR1 and CDR2 sequences are SQVTM and ANQGSEA.

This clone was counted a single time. The CDR3 loop is CASKTPSGTPVCYEQYF. In DNA form, the CDR3 reads TGTGCCAGCAAAACCCCTAGCGGGACCCCGGTTTGCTACGAGCAGTACTTC. The rearrangement uses TRBV6-4 and TRBJ2-7; 9 bases map to TRBD2. CDR3 length equals 17 residues. CDR1 is MRHNA, CDR2 SNTAGT, per germline. Germline trimming cut 7 bases from V and 3 bases from J; bases unmatched to any gene: 16.

CDR3 loop: CAWGRDREFSNYGYTF. CDR3 sequence (DNA): TGTGCCTGGGGCCGGGACAGGGAGTTCTCTAACTATGGCTACACCTTC. The V call is TRBV30, the J call TRBJ1-2, with 9 nucleotides matching TRBD1. The CDR3 sequence is 16 residues long. V was pared by 5 bases and J by 0 bases, with 10 bases of the junction left unmatched. Germline assignment: CDR1 GTSNPN and CDR2 SVGIG (reference sequence).

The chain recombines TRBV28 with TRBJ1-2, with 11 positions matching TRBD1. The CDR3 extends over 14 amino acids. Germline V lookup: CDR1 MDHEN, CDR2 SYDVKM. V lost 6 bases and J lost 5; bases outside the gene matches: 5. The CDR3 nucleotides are TGTGCCAGCAGGGGGACAGGGGGAGGTTATGGCTACACCTTC. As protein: CASRGTGGGYGYTF.

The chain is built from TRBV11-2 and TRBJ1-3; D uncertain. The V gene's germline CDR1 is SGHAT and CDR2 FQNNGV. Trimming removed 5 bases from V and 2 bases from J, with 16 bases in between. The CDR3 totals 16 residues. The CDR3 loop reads CASSATTLATGNTIYF. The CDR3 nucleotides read TGTGCCAGCAGCGCGACGACCCTAGCCACTGGAAACACCATATATTTT.

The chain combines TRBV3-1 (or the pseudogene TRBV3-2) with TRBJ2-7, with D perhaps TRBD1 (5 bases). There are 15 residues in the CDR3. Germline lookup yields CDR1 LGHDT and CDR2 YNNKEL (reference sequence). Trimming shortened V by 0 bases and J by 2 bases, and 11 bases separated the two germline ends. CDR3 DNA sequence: TGTGCCAGCAGCCAAGATATGTCACAGGCCTACGAGCAGTACTTC. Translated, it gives CASSQDMSQAYEQYF.

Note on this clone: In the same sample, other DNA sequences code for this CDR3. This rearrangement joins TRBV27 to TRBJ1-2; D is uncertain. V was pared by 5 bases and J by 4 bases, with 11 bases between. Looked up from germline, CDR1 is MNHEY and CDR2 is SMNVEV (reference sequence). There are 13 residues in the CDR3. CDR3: CASSLGGGYGYTF. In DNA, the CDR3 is TGTGCCAGCAGTCTGGGTGGAGGCTATGGCTACACCTTC.

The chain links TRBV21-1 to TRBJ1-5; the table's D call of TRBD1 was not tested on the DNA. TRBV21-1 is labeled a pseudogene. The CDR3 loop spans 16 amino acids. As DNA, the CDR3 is TGTGCCAGCAGGTTTTCGCAGGGGTGGAGCAATCAGCCCCAGCATTTT. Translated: CASRFSQGWSNQPQHF.

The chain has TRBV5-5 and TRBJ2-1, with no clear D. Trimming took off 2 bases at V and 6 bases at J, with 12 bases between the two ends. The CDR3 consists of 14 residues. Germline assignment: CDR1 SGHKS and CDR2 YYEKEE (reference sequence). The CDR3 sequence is CASSLRSKVNEQFF. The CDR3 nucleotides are TGTGCCAGCAGCTTACGTAGTAAGGTCAATGAGCAGTTCTTC.

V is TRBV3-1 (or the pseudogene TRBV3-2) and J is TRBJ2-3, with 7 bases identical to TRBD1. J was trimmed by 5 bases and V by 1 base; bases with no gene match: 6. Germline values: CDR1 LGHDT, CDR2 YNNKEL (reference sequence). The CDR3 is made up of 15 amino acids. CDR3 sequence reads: CASSQAGGRQDTQYF. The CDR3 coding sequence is TGTGCCAGCAGCCAAGCAGGGGGAAGACAAGATACGCAGTATTTT.

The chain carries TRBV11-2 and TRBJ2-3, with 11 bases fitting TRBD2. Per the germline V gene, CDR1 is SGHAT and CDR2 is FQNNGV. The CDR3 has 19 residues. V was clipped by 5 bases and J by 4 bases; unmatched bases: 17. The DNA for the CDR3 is TGTGCCAGCAGCCCCTGGGGGCAGGCTAGCGGGAGGAATGCAGATACGCAGTATTTT. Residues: CASSPWGQASGRNADTQYF.

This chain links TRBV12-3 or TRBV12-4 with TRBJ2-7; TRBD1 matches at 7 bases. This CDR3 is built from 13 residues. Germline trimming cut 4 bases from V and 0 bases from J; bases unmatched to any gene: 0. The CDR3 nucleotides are TGTGCCAGCAGTTACAGGGGCTCCTACGAGCAGTACTTC. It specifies CASSYRGSYEQYF.

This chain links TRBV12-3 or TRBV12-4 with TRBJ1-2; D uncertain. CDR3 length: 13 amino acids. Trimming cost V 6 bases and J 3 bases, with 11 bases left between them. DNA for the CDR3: TGTGCCAGCAGCCCGGGATCAGACTATGGCTACACCTTC. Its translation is CASSPGSDYGYTF.

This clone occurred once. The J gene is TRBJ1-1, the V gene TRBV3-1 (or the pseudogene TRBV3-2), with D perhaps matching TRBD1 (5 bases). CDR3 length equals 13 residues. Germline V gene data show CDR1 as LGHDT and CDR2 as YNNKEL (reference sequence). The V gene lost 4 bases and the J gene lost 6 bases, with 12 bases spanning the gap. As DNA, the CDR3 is TGTGCCAGCAGCCTCGACAGTAAGGCTGAAGCTTTCTTT. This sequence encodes CASSLDSKAEAFF.

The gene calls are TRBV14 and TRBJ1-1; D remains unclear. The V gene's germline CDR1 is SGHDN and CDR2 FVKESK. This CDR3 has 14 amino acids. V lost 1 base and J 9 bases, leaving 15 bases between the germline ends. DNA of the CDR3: TGTGCCAGCAGCCAAGGGGGTTACGGGAGTAAAGCTTTCTTT. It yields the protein CASSQGGYGSKAFF.

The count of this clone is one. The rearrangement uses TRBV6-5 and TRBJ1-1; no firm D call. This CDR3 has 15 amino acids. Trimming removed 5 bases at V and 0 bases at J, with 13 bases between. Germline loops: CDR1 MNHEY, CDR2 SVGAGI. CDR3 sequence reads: CASSPPGNMNTEAFF. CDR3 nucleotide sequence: TGTGCCAGCAGTCCCCCTGGCAACATGAACACTGAAGCTTTCTTT.

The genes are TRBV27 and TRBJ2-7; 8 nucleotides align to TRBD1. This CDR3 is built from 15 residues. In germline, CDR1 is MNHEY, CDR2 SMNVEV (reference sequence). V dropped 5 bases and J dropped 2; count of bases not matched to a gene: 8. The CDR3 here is CASSPDRDLPYEQYF. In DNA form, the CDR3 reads TGTGCCAGCAGTCCGGACAGGGATCTCCCCTACGAGCAGTACTTC.

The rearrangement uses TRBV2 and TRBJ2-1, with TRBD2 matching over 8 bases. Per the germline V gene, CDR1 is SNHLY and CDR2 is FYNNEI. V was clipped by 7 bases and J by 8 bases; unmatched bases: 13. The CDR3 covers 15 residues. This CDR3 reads CASIKDQIGRDEQFF. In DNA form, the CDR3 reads TGTGCCAGCATAAAGGATCAGATCGGGAGGGATGAGCAGTTCTTC. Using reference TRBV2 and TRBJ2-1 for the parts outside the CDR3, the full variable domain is EPEVTQTPSHQVTQMGQEVILRCVPISNHLYFYWYRQILGQKVEFLVSFYNNEISEKSEIFDDQFSVERPDGSNFTLKIRSTKLEDSAMYFCASIKDQIGRDEQFFGPGTRLTVL.

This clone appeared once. CDR3: CASIRRAGTSTDTQYF. Here the CDR3 DNA reads TGTGCCAGCATCCGGAGGGCGGGTACGAGCACAGATACGCAGTATTTT. The rearrangement joins TRBV7-2 to TRBJ2-3; D is possibly TRBD2 (6 bases). This CDR3 has 16 amino acids. V was cut by 7 bases and J by 0 bases, with 17 bases left in between. Germline lookup yields CDR1 SGHTA and CDR2 FQGNSA.

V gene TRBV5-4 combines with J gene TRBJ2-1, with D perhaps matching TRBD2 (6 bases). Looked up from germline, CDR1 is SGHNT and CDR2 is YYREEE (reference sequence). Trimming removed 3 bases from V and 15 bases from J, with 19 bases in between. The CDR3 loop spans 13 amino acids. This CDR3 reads CASSSLRGEVGFF. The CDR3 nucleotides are TGTGCCAGCAGCTCCCTGAGAGGGGAGGTCGGGTTCTTC.

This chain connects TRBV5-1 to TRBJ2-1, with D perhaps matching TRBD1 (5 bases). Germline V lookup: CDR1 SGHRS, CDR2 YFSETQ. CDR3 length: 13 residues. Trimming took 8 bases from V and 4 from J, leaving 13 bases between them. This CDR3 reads CASSDTSYNEQFF. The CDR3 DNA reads TGCGCCAGTTCGGACACTTCATACAATGAGCAGTTCTTC.

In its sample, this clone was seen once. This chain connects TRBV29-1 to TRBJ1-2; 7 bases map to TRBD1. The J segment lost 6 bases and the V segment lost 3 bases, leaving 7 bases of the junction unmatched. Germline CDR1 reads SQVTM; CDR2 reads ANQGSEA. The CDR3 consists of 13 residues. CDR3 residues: CSVEKGGSDGYTF. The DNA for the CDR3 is TGCAGCGTTGAGAAAGGGGGCAGCGATGGCTACACCTTC.

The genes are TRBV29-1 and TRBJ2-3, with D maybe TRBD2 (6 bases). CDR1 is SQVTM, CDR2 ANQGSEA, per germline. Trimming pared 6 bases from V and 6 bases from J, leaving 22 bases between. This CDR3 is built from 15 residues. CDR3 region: CSVKEPGLGLDTQYF. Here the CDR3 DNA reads TGCAGCGTCAAGGAACCGGGACTGGGATTGGATACGCAGTATTTT.

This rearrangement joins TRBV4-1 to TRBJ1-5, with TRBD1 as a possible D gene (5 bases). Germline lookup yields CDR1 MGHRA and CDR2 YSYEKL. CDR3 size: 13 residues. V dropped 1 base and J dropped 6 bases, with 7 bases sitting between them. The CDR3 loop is CASSQGGVQPQHF. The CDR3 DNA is TGCGCCAGCAGCCAAGGGGGCGTTCAGCCCCAGCATTTT.

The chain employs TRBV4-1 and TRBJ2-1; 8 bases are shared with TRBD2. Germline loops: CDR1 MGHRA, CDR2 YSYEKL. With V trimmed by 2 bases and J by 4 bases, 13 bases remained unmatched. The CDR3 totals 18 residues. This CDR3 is CASSQTAGAGGVYNEQFF. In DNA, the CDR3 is TGCGCCAGCAGCCAAACGGCTGGGGCCGGGGGGGTTTACAATGAGCAGTTCTTC.

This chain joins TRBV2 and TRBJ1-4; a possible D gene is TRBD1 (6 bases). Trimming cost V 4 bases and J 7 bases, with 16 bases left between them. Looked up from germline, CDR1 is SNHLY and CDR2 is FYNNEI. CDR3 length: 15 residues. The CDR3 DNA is TGTGCCAGCAGTGTGGTAAAATTAGGGGGTGAAAAACTGTTTTTT. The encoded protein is CASSVVKLGGEKLFF.